The T cell receptor (beta chain) described here comes from a study of OX40 agonist ivuxolimab in advanced cancers. Whole-study findings and limits: No determination was made of the antigen specificity of the expanded peripheral T cells. In a subset of nonresponders, normalized T-cell clonal expansion was also low.

Sequencing used immunoSEQ multiplex PCR; TCRdb keeps in-frame clones, though not all of them. This table has approximately 77,000 clones, around 85% appearing once. Worth noting for this clone: The target antigen is unknown.

The starting material was CD4+ or CD8+ T cells sorted from blood, obtained in a trial of the OX40 agonist ivuxolimab. The clonotype comes from an adult with an advanced solid tumor such as melanoma, head and neck, liver or kidney cancer.

As DNA, the CDR3 is TGTGCCAGCAGCTCCAGTCTGACTTCAGATACGCAGTATTTT. As protein: CASSSSLTSDTQYF. The V and J genes are TRBV11-2 and TRBJ2-3; D is undetermined. V was pared by 4 bases and J by 4 bases, with 12 bases between. Germline CDR1 SGHAT, CDR2 FQNNGV. CDR3 length equals 14 residues.